This TCR beta chain was retrieved from a study of CD8+ T cells in alopecia areata (dated by TCRdb to the late 2010s). Notes on the research overall: Treated patients were enrolled in an open-label pilot trial of oral tofacitinib, 5 to 10 mg twice daily, for moderate-to-severe alopecia areata. Patients stayed on tofacitinib for 6 to 18 months and then had 6 months of follow-up off drug so that delayed response and recurrence could be assessed. The RNA source kit depended on sample type: the PAXgene miRNA kit for fixed scalp, the miRNeasy kit for PBMCs, and the RNeasy kit for mouse skin. Amplification of TCRbeta CDR3 regions was done by immunoSEQ multiplex PCR using 35 Vbeta forward primers and 13 Jbeta reverse primers. In treated patients, disease severity was measured using the SALT score, which gives the percentage of scalp surface area affected. In both human patients and the C3H/HeJ mouse model, the study applied high-throughput TCRbeta sequencing to look at T cell clonal expansion in alopecia areata. Human TCRbeta sequencing covered scalp tissue and sorted CD4+ and CD8+ peripheral blood T cells from patchy and totalis/universalis alopecia areata patients and healthy controls. Tofacitinib-treated patients had biopsies at baseline and at 4 and 24 weeks of treatment, with a later scalp biopsy in several patients. Clonality in the scalp was compared among normal scalp (n=4), patchy alopecia areata scalp (n=8), and alopecia totalis/universalis scalp (n=8).

From a lookup of the germline V gene, CDR1 and CDR2 are SQVTM and ANQGSEA. From its cysteine to its phenylalanine, the CDR3 spans 11 amino acids. Just the 33-base CDR3 DNA is kept, in frame starting at base 1. V drops 4 bases and J drops 2 bases, leaving 5 bases in between. As regards this clone: No cognate antigen has been identified for it. Per-nucleotide qualities are absent, and no much larger clonotype sits a single base away.

Study-wide conclusions, independent of this receptor: Compared with normal scalp, lesional scalp had higher clonality and more expanded CD8+ clones, particularly in alopecia totalis/universalis, a pattern that suggests antigenic drive. Unlike mouse skin, where gammadelta T cells dominate, normal human skin contains resident alphabeta T cells that get sequenced too, which complicates analysis of the scalp TCR repertoire. Shared TCR sequences between patients were less evident than in mice, which may be partly attributable to HLA diversity in the patient population. Scalp clonality and the number of expanded CD8+ clones among the top 100 scalp clones were significantly decreased by tofacitinib. Many expanded lesional clones were found to persist in scalp and blood during tofacitinib treatment, and relapse after treatment cessation may be partly explained by this persistence. Because the treated cohort was small and had only one nonresponder, larger studies are needed to examine links between baseline CD8+ expansion and response.

According to the study, the label for this sample's time point signals: roughly 26 weeks on oral tofacitinib. Taken with the paper, the label for treatment or condition translates to: oral pan-JAK inhibitor, 5-10 mg twice daily. Peripheral blood and lesional scalp punch biopsies were obtained from patients with alopecia areata. PBMCs were isolated by density centrifugation and stained for CD3, CD4 and CD8, and CD4+ and CD8+ T cells were sorted on a FACSAria. Library preparation employed the immunoSEQ multiplex PCR assay. RNA was extracted from all samples and reverse transcribed into cDNA as template for TCR sequencing. First-strand cDNA was synthesized using SuperScript III with a 2:1 mix of oligo-dT and random hexamers. A synthetic immune receptor repertoire was used to assess amplification bias, and residual bias was removed computationally. Concerning the study's data processing: Raw reads were preprocessed to remove errors, and CDR3 was defined by IMGT conventions from the conserved cysteine to phenylalanine. Clonality was computed as 1 minus the Shannon entropy, with the entropy normalized by log2 of the number of productive unique TCRs. Scalp TCRbeta sequences were cross-referenced with sorted blood CD4 and CD8 repertoires so that the CD4 or CD8 identity of scalp clones could be inferred. Here the immuneACCESS table is served through TCRdb, limited to in-frame sequences with V and J called. Missing clones are a known gap in these copies; in checked studies unresolved V genes cover under half, and the rest lacks a known reason. That table furnishes V, J and clone size, whereas the DNA furnished D and trimming. The sample has approximately 300,000 clones on record, 58% of them singletons. The top ten constitute under 2% of the sample.

This receptor was identified in a human donor with alopecia areata. Recombination linked TRBV29-1 to TRBJ1-2; TRBD1 is possibly the D segment (5 matching bases). The source was CD4+ T cells sorted from blood, collected at week 24, from a patient treated with tofacitinib. The CDR3 region has the sequence CSVAGNYGYTF. The nucleotide sequence reads TGCAGCGTTGCAGGGAACTATGGCTACACCTTC. Outside the CDR3, residues come from the reference TRBV29-1 and TRBJ1-2 proteins, so the full variable domain is: SAVISQKPSRDICQRGTSLTIQCQVDSQVTMMFWYRQQPGQSLTLIATANQGSEATYESGFVIDKFPISRPNLTFSTLTVSNMSPEDSSIYLCSVAGNYGYTFGSGTRLTVV.